This TCR beta chain was sequenced for a study of shared clonotypes between healthy human individuals. Generated by immunoSEQ multiplex PCR, the TCRdb table keeps only in-frame clones and is missing some. The sample yields under 650,000 clones, 95% to 97% seen once. Germline V gene sequence: CDR1 LNHDA, CDR2 SQIVND (reference sequence). The CDR3 loop spans 16 amino acids. The V gene end was trimmed by 6 bases and the J gene end by 1 base; junction bases not matched to a gene: 11. The chain links TRBV19 to TRBJ2-7; 8 nucleotides line up with TRBD1. The clonotype originates from a woman in her 30s in good health. The sequencing sample was made of naive CD4+ T cells sorted from blood. Subset defined: CD45RA+ positively selected. The CDR3 loop is CASRQDVDRGSYEQYF. CDR3 coding DNA: TGTGCCAGTAGACAAGACGTCGACAGGGGATCCTACGAGCAGTACTTC.